This entry describes one T cell receptor (beta chain). Its antigen remains unknown. A clone one base away is much larger, so this may be a read error. Deletions cut 5 bases from V and 2 bases from J, with 9 bases between. Germline V lookup: CDR1 SGHTA, CDR2 FQGNSA. This CDR3 contains 13 residues. Cultured CD4+ T cells had their DNA profiled by the Oncomine TCR Beta short-read assay. In TCRdb, the PCR reads were re-called with MiXCR into one record per CDR3 protein. The sample lists more than 10,000 distinct CDR3 sequences; approximately 20% were seen once. This sample stems from a study of vaccination and CD4 T cells after COVID-19. Treatment noted: roughly ten-day PBMC culture with coronavirus spike peptide pools or control peptides (ViraFEST assay).

The chain has TRBV7-2 and TRBJ2-5; D is possibly TRBD1 (6 bases). The clonotype comes from a human donor who had recovered from COVID-19. The input for sequencing was CD4+ T cells from blood, cultured in vitro, taken after SARS-CoV-2 vaccination. For the CDR3, the DNA is TGTGCCAGCAGCGGGGGCAGGCAAGAGACCCAGTACTTC. Translation: CASSGGRQETQYF.